One sample yielded the 28 T cell receptor beta chains listed below, sequenced in a study of tumor-infiltrating lymphocytes in primary liver carcinoma. Making TCR beta cDNA involved approximately 480 ng total RNA and a constant-region primer. ARM-PCR, slightly modified, supplied the TCR beta libraries through three nested multiplex PCR rounds. Researchers ran the first two PCR rounds for roughly 11 cycles each with TRBV1-TRBV30 forward primers and a C-beta reverse primer. TCRdb used MiXCR to reprocess the multiplex PCR reads, holding one entry per CDR3 protein. Of some 200,000 distinct CDR3 sequences listed, almost 65% are singletons. The authors took blood RNA from unsorted whole blood and also extracted germline DNA. Material: peripheral blood. The source is a woman between 55 and 75 years old with primary liver carcinoma and hepatitis B virus infection.

Comment on this clonotype: A junction end diverges from the germline sequence, so it may reflect a read error. The rearrangement joins TRBV7-8 to TRBJ2-6; TRBD1 matches at 7 bases. Germline CDR1 and CDR2: SGHVS and FQNEAQ. This CDR3 spans 16 amino acids. The CDR3 reads CASSFGTVSGADVLTF. The CDR3 DNA sequence: TGTGCCAGCAGCTTCGGGACAGTGTCAGGGGCCGACGTCCTGACTTTC.

As to this clonotype: With a much larger clone just one base away, this may be a read error. Lacking the conserved final phenylalanine or tryptophan, this CDR3 likely reflects a read error. The chain employs TRBV5-1 and TRBJ2-5; TRBD1 or TRBD2 may be the D gene (5 bases each). The CDR3 is 17 residues long. Germline V gene lookup returns CDR1 SGHRS and CDR2 YFSETQ. Trimming removed 0 bases from V and 3 bases from J, with 18 bases in between. The CDR3 nucleotides are TGCGCCAGCAGCTTGGCCGCGGGCAGGGCAAGAGAAGAGACCCAGTACTCC. Amino acids: CASSLAAGRAREETQYS.

V and J are TRBV7-9 and TRBJ1-1; D unclear. The germline V gene encodes CDR1 SEHNR and CDR2 FQNEAQ (reference sequence). The CDR3 totals 15 residues. The germline V and J ends were trimmed by 5 bases and 1 base, with 14 bases remaining between them. The CDR3 here is CASSQFRTANTEAFF. As DNA, the CDR3 is TGTGCCAGCAGCCAATTTAGGACGGCGAACACTGAAGCTTTCTTT. Supplemented by reference TRBV7-9 and TRBJ1-1, the full variable domain reads DTGVSQNPRHKITKRGQNVTFRCDPISEHNRLYWYRQTLGQGPEFLTYFQNEAQLEKSRLLSDRFSAERPKGSFSTLEIQRTEQGDSAMYLCASSQFRTANTEAFFGQGTRLTVV.

The chain combines TRBV30 with TRBJ1-3; D gene ambiguous. The CDR3 is made up of 17 amino acids. The germline V gene encodes CDR1 GTSNPN and CDR2 SVGIG (reference sequence). The V and J ends lost 2 bases and 2 bases respectively, with 19 bases between them. The CDR3 protein is CAWSTPWLMGAGNTIYF. CDR3 DNA: TGTGCCTGGAGTACCCCGTGGTTGATGGGCGCTGGAAACACCATATATTTT.

As to this clonotype: The germline gene is not matched at one end of the junction; a read error may be the cause. V is TRBV11-2 and J is TRBJ1-6; D call uncertain. Looked up from germline, CDR1 is SGHAT and CDR2 is FQNNGV. CDR3 length equals 14 residues. This CDR3 is CAGSVSLGGSPLHF. CDR3 DNA: TGTGCCGGCAGCGTTAGCCTGGGCGGTTCACCCCTCCACTTT.

Concerning this clonotype itself: This clone may be a read error of a much larger clone one base away. The chain uses TRBV6-1 and TRBJ1-1, with D unresolved. The germline V gene encodes CDR1 MNHNS and CDR2 SASEGT. This CDR3 region has 13 residues. The ends were cut back, 4 bases at V and 4 bases at J, with 10 bases in the middle. In nucleotides, the CDR3 is TGTGCCAGCAGTGTGAACCTGGGCACTGAAGCTTTCTTT. Amino acids: CASSVNLGTEAFF.

Only a few counts were recorded for this clonotype. V and J are TRBV5-4 and TRBJ2-2; D unclear. Trimming removed 2 bases at V and 6 bases at J, with 8 bases between. CDR1 is SGHNT, CDR2 YYREEE, per germline (reference sequence). CDR3 length equals 13 residues. The CDR3 region has the DNA TGTGCCAGCAGCTTAGGCAGCTCCGGGGAGCTGTTTTTT. Residues: CASSLGSSGELFF.

On this clonotype: One end of the junction does not line up with germline, which may come from a read error. This chain connects TRBV11-2 to TRBJ2-1; 8 nucleotides align to TRBD2. Germline loops: CDR1 SGHAT, CDR2 FQNNGV. The CDR3 spans 16 residues. CDR3 region: CTSTPFLGAGDSEQFF. CDR3 coding DNA: TGTACCAGCACCCCCTTTTTAGGAGCGGGAGACAGTGAGCAGTTCTTC.

This clonotype showed up just a few times. This chain links TRBV6-1 with TRBJ2-6; D is possibly TRBD2 (6 bases). Germline values: CDR1 MNHNS, CDR2 SASEGT. Trimming stripped 1 base from V and 0 bases from J, with 16 bases between. There are 19 residues in the CDR3. As DNA, the CDR3 is TGTGCCAGCAGTGAAGATGGGGGGTATACTCGCTCTGGGGCCAACGTCCTGACTTTC. This encodes CASSEDGGYTRSGANVLTF.

This clonotype was picked up a small number of times. The chain has TRBV6-6 and TRBJ2-5; the match to TRBD2 covers 8 bases. With V trimmed by 2 bases and J by 3 bases, 20 bases remained unmatched. The CDR3 consists of 20 residues. CDR1 and CDR2 (germline): MNHNY, SVGAGI (reference sequence). CDR3 protein: CASSYGTSWRARGGEETQYF. In DNA form, the CDR3 reads TGTGCCAGCAGTTACGGGACTAGTTGGAGGGCACGTGGTGGGGAAGAGACCCAGTACTTC.

The CDR3, as DNA: TGTGCCAGCAGCGTAAGCGGGAGGCAAGAGACCCAGTACTTC. Encoded protein: CASSVSGRQETQYF. The rearrangement uses TRBV7-9 and TRBJ2-5; 9 nucleotides agree with TRBD2. The ends lost 5 bases at V and 2 bases at J; junction bases unmatched: 3. The germline CDR1 and CDR2 sequences are SEHNR and FQNEAQ (reference sequence). The CDR3 length is 14 residues.

This clonotype was observed a handful of times. Its ends do not fully match the called genes, so a read error is possible. The V gene is TRBV11-2, the J gene TRBJ2-6, with D tentatively TRBD1 (5 bases). Germline-derived CDR1 and CDR2 are SGHAT and FQNNGV. The CDR3 consists of 15 residues. CDR3 bases: TGTGCCAGCAGCGCGATGAGCTCTGGGGCCAACATCCTGACTTTC. Protein sequence: CASSAMSSGANILTF.

Comment on this clonotype: A much larger clonotype is one base distant, so this may be a read error. This CDR3 is missing its conserved last phenylalanine or tryptophan, likely due to a read error. V and J are TRBV10-1 and TRBJ1-6; D ambiguous. V lost 4 bases and J 7 bases, leaving 8 bases between the germline ends. This CDR3 has 13 residues. The germline CDR1 and CDR2 sequences are WNHNN and SYGVQD (reference sequence). The CDR3, as DNA: TGCGCCAGCAGTGTTGAAGGGAATTCACCCCTCCACTTA. Protein: CASSVEGNSPLHL.

For this clonotype: This may come from a read error, since a much larger clone is one base off. This chain uses TRBV7-9 with TRBJ1-1; TRBD1 aligns across 7 bases. Looked up from germline, CDR1 is SEHNR and CDR2 is FQNEAQ (reference sequence). This CDR3 has 15 amino acids. J gave up 8 bases and V 1 base, and 10 bases lay outside the gene matches. The CDR3 sequence: CASSLVRRGDREAFF. For the CDR3, the DNA is TGTGCCAGCAGCTTAGTCCGTAGGGGGGACAGAGAAGCTTTCTTT.

This clonotype has a handful of counts. Possible read error: a much larger clone is one base away. The V gene is TRBV6-1, the J gene TRBJ2-2, with D perhaps given as TRBD1 or TRBD2 (6 bases each). This CDR3 contains 16 residues. Germline V gene data show CDR1 as MNHNS and CDR2 as SASEGT. As DNA, the CDR3 is TGTGTCAGCAGTGACGGGGGCCAAACTAACACCGGGGAGCTGTTTTTT. Protein sequence: CVSSDGGQTNTGELFF.

The genes are TRBV2 and TRBJ2-1, with TRBD2 identical over 10 bases. Losses at the gene ends were 2 bases for V and 6 bases for J; bases not matched to a gene: 4. The CDR3 spans 15 residues. Germline loops: CDR1 SNHLY, CDR2 FYNNEI. CDR3 bases: TGTGCCAGCAGTGAACCAGCGGGAGGGACCAATGAGCAGTTCTTC. It specifies CASSEPAGGTNEQFF.

This chain connects TRBV7-2 to TRBJ2-2; D remains ambiguous. CDR3 length: 12 amino acids. Germline V CDR1 and CDR2: SGHTA, FQGNSA. Trimming took 3 bases from V and 5 from J, leaving 4 bases between them. The CDR3 is CASSFFTGELFF. For the CDR3, the DNA is TGTGCCAGCAGCTTTTTTACCGGGGAGCTGTTTTTT.

Ten or more counts support this clonotype. The chain has TRBV6-6 and TRBJ2-7; D tentatively reads TRBD1 or TRBD2 (5 bases each). Trimming cost V 4 bases and J 1 base, with 11 bases left between them. Germline values: CDR1 MNHNY, CDR2 SVGAGI (reference sequence). The CDR3 has 14 residues. The CDR3 reads CASSWDGSSYEQYF. In DNA, the CDR3 is TGTGCCAGCAGTTGGGACGGTTCTTCCTACGAGCAGTACTTC.

Note on this clonotype: One end of the junction does not line up with germline, which may come from a read error. The chain links TRBV4-2 to TRBJ2-1; tentatively, D is TRBD2 (6 bases). The CDR3 is 15 amino acids. CDR1 and CDR2 from the germline V gene are LGHNA and YNFKEQ. The CDR3 spells CASSLASVIYNGQFF. Written as DNA, the CDR3 is TGTGCCAGCAGCCTGGCTAGCGTAATCTACAATGGGCAGTTCTTC.

There are a few counts of this clonotype. The germline gene is not matched at one end of the junction; a read error may be the cause. The chain links TRBV19 to TRBJ1-1; D uncertain. Germline CDR1 reads LNHDA; CDR2 reads SQIVND (reference sequence). The CDR3 covers 15 residues. Written as DNA, the CDR3 is TGTGCCACTAGTATGGGTACAGCCGTGAACACTGAAGCTTTCTTT. This sequence encodes CATSMGTAVNTEAFF. Looking up the rest from reference TRBV19 and TRBJ1-1 gives the full variable domain: DGGITQSPKYLFRKEGQNVTLSCEQNLNHDAMYWYRQDPGQGLRLIYYSQIVNDFQKGDIAEGYSVSREKKESFPLTVTSAQKNPTAFYLCATSMGTAVNTEAFFGQGTRLTVV.

As regards this clonotype: A much more abundant neighbour one base away suggests this may be a read error. This rearrangement joins TRBV6-6 to TRBJ2-7, with D uncertain. V lost 5 bases to trimming and J lost 7 bases, with 9 bases between them. CDR1 and CDR2 from the germline V gene are MNHNY and SVGAGI (reference sequence). CDR3 size: 11 residues. CDR3 nucleotides: TGTGCCAGCAGTGCCTTGGGGGAGCAGTACTTC. It is translated as CASSALGEQYF.

Details on this clonotype: A read error may explain this, as a much larger clone is one base away. The rearrangement links TRBV12-3 or TRBV12-4 to TRBJ1-3; unclear D gene. This CDR3 has 13 amino acids. V was clipped by 6 bases and J by 6 bases, with 12 bases between them. Here the CDR3 DNA reads TGTGCCAGCAGAAGCACCGCAGTAAACACCATATATTTT. Its protein product is CASRSTAVNTIYF.

This clonotype was detected many times. The chain couples TRBV4-1 to TRBJ2-3, with 7 bases fitting TRBD2. Germline trimming cut 1 base from V and 2 bases from J; bases unmatched to any gene: 6. The CDR3 consists of 16 residues. Per the germline V gene, CDR1 is MGHRA and CDR2 is YSYEKL. CDR3 loop: CASSQGEGGHTDTQYF. In nucleotides, the CDR3 is TGCGCCAGCAGCCAAGGGGAGGGAGGCCACACAGATACGCAGTATTTT.

The chain is built from TRBV28 and TRBJ1-1; D remains ambiguous. The CDR3 totals 16 residues. Deletions cut 4 bases from V and 1 base from J, with 16 bases between. From germline, CDR1 is MDHEN and CDR2 SYDVKM. This CDR3 is CASSSVDSSGNTEAFF. CDR3 DNA sequence: TGTGCCAGCAGTTCCGTTGACTCTTCGGGGAACACTGAAGCTTTCTTT.

Notes on this clonotype: A much larger clonotype is one base distant, so this may be a read error. The chain employs TRBV5-5 and TRBJ1-5, with D perhaps TRBD1 or TRBD2 (5 bases each). The DNA matches TRBJ2-3 better at its end, which makes the J call doubtful. Germline values: CDR1 SGHKS, CDR2 YYEKEE (reference sequence). This CDR3 spans 16 amino acids. This chain's CDR3 is CASSLTPGPTGQPQYF. The DNA of the CDR3 is TGTGCCAGCAGCTTGACCCCGGGACCCACCGGGCAGCCCCAGTATTTT.

The CDR3 loop is CASSGRLSEGPGDEQFF. CDR3 sequence (DNA): TGTGCCAGCAGCGGGAGACTATCGGAAGGGCCGGGGGATGAGCAGTTCTTC. V and J are TRBV11-2 and TRBJ2-1, with D possibly matching TRBD2 (6 bases). This CDR3 comprises 17 residues. From germline, CDR1 is SGHAT and CDR2 FQNNGV. Trimming left V 5 bases short and J 8 bases short, with 25 bases between.

Turning to this clonotype: A read error may explain this, as a much larger clone is one base away. The chain employs TRBV5-5 and TRBJ1-1, with unresolved D. Germline values: CDR1 SGHKS, CDR2 YYEKEE (reference sequence). The CDR3 totals 13 residues. The ends were cut back, 2 bases at V and 5 bases at J, with 10 bases in the middle. The CDR3 region has the DNA TGTGCCAGCAGCTTTTCTGGACTGACTGAAGCTTTCTTT. As protein: CASSFSGLTEAFF.

In this sample, this clonotype turned up many times. V usage is TRBV6-5 and J usage is TRBJ1-1; no definite D call. CDR3 length equals 15 residues. V was pared by 6 bases and J by 0 bases, with 14 bases between. CDR1 MNHEY and CDR2 SVGAGI come from the germline V gene. CDR3 sequence: CASRAGSPMNTEAFF. The CDR3 DNA follows: TGTGCCAGCAGGGCGGGTTCCCCAATGAACACTGAAGCTTTCTTT.